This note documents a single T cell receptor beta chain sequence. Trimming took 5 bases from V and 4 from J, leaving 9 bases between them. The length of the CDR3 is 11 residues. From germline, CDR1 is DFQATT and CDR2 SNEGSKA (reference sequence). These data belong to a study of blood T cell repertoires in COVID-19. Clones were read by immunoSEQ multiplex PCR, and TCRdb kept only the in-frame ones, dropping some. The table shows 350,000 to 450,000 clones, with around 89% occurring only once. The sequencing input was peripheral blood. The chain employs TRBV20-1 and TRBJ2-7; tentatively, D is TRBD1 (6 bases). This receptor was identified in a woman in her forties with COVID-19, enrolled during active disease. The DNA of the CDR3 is TGCAGTGCTTCACAGGGTTACGAGCAGTACTTC. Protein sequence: CSASQGYEQYF.